This T cell receptor (beta chain) was documented in a study of OX40 agonist ivuxolimab in advanced cancers. Sequencing used immunoSEQ multiplex PCR; TCRdb keeps in-frame clones, though not all of them. The repertoire has nearly 60,000 clones, 81% of them found once; the top ten carry 0.7% to 0.8%. V lost 0 bases and J lost 7, with 16 bases in between. CDR3 length equals 15 residues. Germline V gene data show CDR1 as SGDLS and CDR2 as YYNGEE. The sequence came from an adult with an advanced solid tumor such as melanoma, head and neck, liver or kidney cancer. V is TRBV9 and J is TRBJ1-2; tentative D call: TRBD1 (5 bases). The sample here was CD4+ or CD8+ T cells sorted from blood, taken in a trial of the OX40 agonist ivuxolimab. The CDR3 sequence is CASSVEGQGFSGYTF. The CDR3 DNA sequence: TGTGCCAGCAGCGTAGAGGGTCAGGGATTCTCTGGCTACACCTTC.